The T cell receptor beta chain described here comes from a study of long-term antiretroviral therapy in people with HIV. Whole-study context: By about a decade, the earliest samples predate the 2015 immediate-ART recommendation. Study-wide results and caveats: Pre-ART clonal expansions dominated every time point's repertoire.

A remark on this clone: Its antigen is as yet unknown.

Samples were assayed with immunoSEQ v3.0 at survey level. Sequencing targeted roughly 35,000-55,000 T-cell genomes per sample. Assay: immunoSEQ multiplex PCR; the TCRdb copy retains only in-frame clones and omits some. The data contain 35,000 to 55,000 clones, 90% to 95% of them singletons. The CDR3 contains 16 residues. Trimming pared 0 bases from V and 1 base from J, leaving 12 bases between. In germline, CDR1 is MNHEY, CDR2 SVGAGI. The chain is built from TRBV6-5 and TRBJ2-5; D may be TRBD1 (5 bases). The starting material was unsorted PBMCs, obtained 3.7 years after starting antiretroviral therapy. The sequence derives from a woman between 45 and 65 years old with HIV. The CDR3: CASSYSSGQGQETQYF. For the CDR3, the DNA is TGTGCCAGCAGTTACTCGAGTGGGCAGGGCCAAGAGACCCAGTACTTC.